The 2 T cell receptor beta chains reported below all come from one sample, sequenced in a study of glioma-infiltrating T cells after dendritic cell vaccination (TCRdb year 2016). The library relied on the immunoSEQ multiplex PCR assay. The immuneACCESS repertoire file appears here via TCRdb, limited to in-frame rearrangements. These files lack a portion of the clones; in checked studies, under half of the deficit traces to unresolved V genes, and the cause of the others is not known. Recorded for this sample are approximately 100,000 clones; about four fifths of them occurred a single time. The top ten clonotypes cover about 12% of the sample. Sequences were derived from blood, sampled before dendritic cell vaccination. The source of these receptors is a human donor with glioblastoma.

The chain is built from TRBV15 and TRBJ2-5; D may be TRBD1 (5 bases). Germline V lookup: CDR1 LNHNV, CDR2 YYDKDF (reference sequence). V lost 6 bases to trimming and J lost 9 bases, with 23 bases between them. The CDR3 contains 15 residues. This chain's CDR3 is CATSQGRSVPMAQYF. The CDR3 nucleotides read TGTGCCACCAGTCAGGGCCGCTCGGTACCAATGGCCCAGTACTTC.

This clone was picked up one time. The CDR3 DNA follows: TGTGCCAGCAGCTTAGCCTACACCGGGGAGCTGTTTTTT. This encodes CASSLAYTGELFF. The chain combines TRBV7-9 with TRBJ2-2; D not certain. The V end was cut by 0 bases, the J end by 3 bases, with 2 bases between. This CDR3 has 13 residues. CDR1 is SEHNR and CDR2 is FQNEAQ in the germline V gene (reference sequence).